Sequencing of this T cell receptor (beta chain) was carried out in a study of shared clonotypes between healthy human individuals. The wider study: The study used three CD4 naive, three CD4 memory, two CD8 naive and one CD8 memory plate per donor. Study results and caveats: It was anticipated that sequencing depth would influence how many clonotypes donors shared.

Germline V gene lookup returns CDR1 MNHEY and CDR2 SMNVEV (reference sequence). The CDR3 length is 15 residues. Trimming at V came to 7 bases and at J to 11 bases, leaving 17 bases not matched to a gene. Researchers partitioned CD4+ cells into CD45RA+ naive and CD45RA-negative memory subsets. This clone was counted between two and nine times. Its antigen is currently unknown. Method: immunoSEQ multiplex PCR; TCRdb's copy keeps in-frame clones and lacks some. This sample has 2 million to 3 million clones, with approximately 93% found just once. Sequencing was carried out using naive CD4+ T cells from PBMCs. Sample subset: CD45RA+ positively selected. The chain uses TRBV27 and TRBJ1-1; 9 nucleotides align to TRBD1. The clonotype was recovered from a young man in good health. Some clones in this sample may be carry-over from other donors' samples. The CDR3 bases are TGTGCCAGCACCCATGTCCCCGGGACAGGGCTTGCTGCTTTCTTT. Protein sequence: CASTHVPGTGLAAFF.